This entry lists 13 T cell receptor beta chains sequenced from one sample in a study of T cells after yellow fever vaccination. Each CDR3 protein gets one entry after TCRdb re-called the 5' RACE reads with MiXCR. The sample has about 300,000 distinct CDR3 sequences, about 10% seen once. The sequencing here drew on CD4+ T cells sorted from PBMCs, taken 5 days after the yellow fever booster vaccination. These receptor sequences come from a man between 18 and 35 years old who received the YFV17D yellow fever vaccine.

The chain is built from TRBV28 and TRBJ2-7; 9 nucleotides line up with TRBD2. The CDR3 contains 20 residues. Germline-derived CDR1 and CDR2 are MDHEN and SYDVKM. With V trimmed by 3 bases and J by 0 bases, 18 bases remained unmatched. CDR3 loop: CASSFTANPLGLASSYEQYV. The CDR3 DNA reads TGTGCCAGCAGTTTTACCGCCAACCCCCTCGGACTAGCGAGCTCCTACGAGCAGTACGTC.

V and J are TRBV29-1 and TRBJ2-3; D tentatively fits TRBD1 or TRBD2 (5 bases each). The CDR3 has 13 amino acids. Per germline, CDR1 SQVTM and CDR2 ANQGSEA. Trimming stripped 5 bases from V and 2 bases from J, with 11 bases between. The chain's CDR3 is CSVKGRNTDTQYF. Here the CDR3 DNA reads TGCAGCGTTAAGGGACGGAACACAGATACGCAGTATTTT.

The sample holds many counts of this clonotype. The chain has TRBV6-6 and TRBJ1-1; 11 bases are shared with TRBD1. V was pared by 6 bases and J by 6 bases, with 3 bases of the junction left unmatched. This CDR3 has 13 amino acids. Looked up from germline, CDR1 is MNHNY and CDR2 is SVGAGI (reference sequence). The CDR3 DNA follows: TGTGCCAGCAGCCAGGACAGGGGGCCTGAAGCTTTCTTT. Its protein is CASSQDRGPEAFF.

This clonotype was counted between two and nine times. The chain carries TRBV25-1 and TRBJ2-5; TRBD1 matches at 7 bases. The CDR3 runs 14 residues. V dropped 2 bases and J dropped 4; count of bases not matched to a gene: 4. In germline, CDR1 is MGHDK, CDR2 SYGVNS. CDR3 in amino acids: CASSEDRAGETQYF. The CDR3 nucleotides are TGTGCCAGCAGTGAAGACAGGGCAGGAGAGACCCAGTACTTC.

This chain connects TRBV20-1 to TRBJ2-5; D unresolved. Germline-derived CDR1 and CDR2 are DFQATT and SNEGSKA (reference sequence). The CDR3 is made up of 13 amino acids. The germline V and J ends were trimmed by 1 base and 3 bases, with 9 bases remaining between them. This CDR3 reads CSARVSREETQYF. The CDR3 DNA reads TGCAGTGCTAGAGTTTCCAGAGAAGAGACCCAGTACTTC.

This clonotype was found a few times. The chain joins TRBV5-1 to TRBJ2-7, with a tentative D call TRBD1 (6 bases). Germline lookup yields CDR1 SGHRS and CDR2 YFSETQ. The CDR3 covers 13 residues. V lost 0 bases to trimming and J lost 7 bases, with 11 bases between them. CDR3 in DNA: TGCGCCAGCAGCTTGGGGGGGCCGGGTGAGCAGTACTTC. This sequence encodes CASSLGGPGEQYF.

This clonotype has a count of ten or more. This rearrangement joins TRBV23-1 to TRBJ2-2, with D perhaps being TRBD1 or TRBD2 (5 bases each). TRBV23-1 is marked as an open reading frame, function uncertain. The V end was cut by 8 bases, the J end by 5 bases, with 12 bases between. This CDR3 contains 13 residues. This CDR3 is CASLLGETGELFF. In nucleotides, the CDR3 is TGCGCCAGCCTGCTGGGGGAGACCGGGGAGCTGTTTTTT.

This chain uses TRBV7-2 with TRBJ2-3, with TRBD2 identical over 13 bases. After removal of 5 bases from V and 0 bases from J, the junction contained 8 bases not matched to a gene. This CDR3 is 18 amino acids long. The germline gives CDR1 SGHTA, CDR2 FQGNSA. This CDR3 is CASSPERLAGGSTDTQYF. The CDR3 DNA is TGTGCCAGCAGCCCGGAACGACTAGCGGGGGGTAGCACAGATACGCAGTATTTT. Drawing the rest from reference TRBV7-2 and TRBJ2-3, the complete variable domain is GAGVSQSPSNKVTEKGKDVELRCDPISGHTALYWYRQSLGQGLEFLIYFQGNSAPDKSGLPSDRFSAERTGGSVSTLTIQRTQQEDSAVYLCASSPERLAGGSTDTQYFGPGTRLTVL.

The chain has TRBV6-2 or TRBV6-3 and TRBJ1-6; the match to TRBD1 covers 10 bases. Trimming took 7 bases from V and 10 from J; bases not matched to a gene: 4. There are 13 residues in the CDR3. Germline-derived CDR1 and CDR2 are MNHEY and SVGEGT. In DNA form, the CDR3 reads TGTGCCAGCATCGGGACAGGGGAGTCACCCCTCCACTTT. Protein: CASIGTGESPLHF.

This clonotype was picked up a small number of times. V is TRBV18 and J is TRBJ1-5; 7 positions match TRBD1. V dropped 3 bases and J dropped 4; count of bases not matched to a gene: 9. This CDR3 comprises 16 residues. Germline CDR1 KGHSH, CDR2 LQKENI. DNA of the CDR3: TGTGCCAGCTCACCGGCCAATGGGACAGTTAATCAGCCCCAGCATTTT. As protein: CASSPANGTVNQPQHF.

This clonotype was recorded at least ten times. The CDR3 DNA sequence: TGTGCCAGCACGCTAGCGGGGGAGGATACGCAGTATTTT. Protein sequence: CASTLAGEDTQYF. This sequence joins TRBV6-6 and TRBJ2-3; 10 bases map to TRBD2. The CDR3 length is 13 residues. V shed 7 bases, J shed 6 bases, and the junction held 4 bases outside the gene matches. Germline CDR1 reads MNHNY; CDR2 reads SVGAGI (reference sequence).

This clonotype occurred a few times. This sequence joins TRBV12-3 or TRBV12-4 and TRBJ2-6, with 16 bases aligning to TRBD2. This CDR3 is 18 amino acids long. V shed 4 bases and J 2 bases; nucleotides not matched to a gene: 2. The CDR3 nucleotides are TGTGCCAGCAGTTCCGGGACTAGCGGGGGGGCTGGGGCCAACGTCCTGACTTTC. Protein sequence: CASSSGTSGGAGANVLTF.

This clonotype was seen ten or more times. The chain uses TRBV10-3 and TRBJ1-6; D is unclear. The germline V gene encodes CDR1 ENHRY and CDR2 SYGVKD. The CDR3 loop spans 14 amino acids. Trimming removed 0 bases from V and 11 bases from J, with 11 bases in between. In nucleotides, the CDR3 is TGTGCCATCAGTGAGTCAGAGGGTTGGGCACCCCTCCACTTT. Its protein product is CAISESEGWAPLHF.